These T cell receptor beta chains were read from a single sample in a study of T cell repertoires in cytomegalovirus infection. Antigens of these TCRs are unknown. TCRdb reprocessed the reads via MiXCR and lists one record per CDR3 protein. The sample lists 150,000 or so distinct CDR3 sequences, roughly a third occurring once. The source material was CD8+ T cells from cultured PBMCs, sampled from culture after CMV antigen stimulation. The source is a human donor in good health (CMV status not recorded). Some clones in this sample may be carry-over from other donors' samples. CDR3s include the opening cysteine and the closing phenylalanine or tryptophan. The order of the fields is D gene, J gene, clone size, V gene, CDR3 DNA, CDR3 protein. The D gene is left open where the match is weak. Clone size is shown for a subset of rows, as once, few, many or a class of expanded clone.

TRBD1	TRBJ1-1	-	TRBV27	TGTGCCAGCAGTTTGACAGGGGCGCGGGGGCACACTGAAGCTTTCTTT	CASSLTGARGHTEAFF
TRBD2	TRBJ2-5	-	TRBV27	TGTGCCAGCACCTCTAGCGGGGGGTCGGGAGAGACCCAGTACTTC	CASTSSGGSGETQYF
-	TRBJ2-1	few	TRBV7-9	TGTGCCAGCATGGGGATCTCCTACAATGAGCAGTTCTTC	CASMGISYNEQFF
-	TRBJ1-1	-	TRBV6-6	TGTGCCAGCAGATTGGACTCTACCGATATTGAAGCTTTCTTT	CASRLDSTDIEAFF
TRBD2	TRBJ2-2	few	TRBV10-2	TGCGCCAGCTTAGCGGGGGTGAACACCGGGGAGCTGTTTTTT	CASLAGVNTGELFF
TRBD1	TRBJ2-3	-	TRBV28	TGTGCCAGCAGTTTAATTCCAAAGACAGGGGATATGACAGATACGCAGTATTTT	CASSLIPKTGDMTDTQYF
-	TRBJ1-2	-	TRBV11-1	TGTGCCAGCAGCCCATCGGGGGGTAACTATGGCTACACCTTC	CASSPSGGNYGYTF
-	TRBJ2-7	-	TRBV12-3/TRBV12-4	TGTGCCAGCAGTTTAGGGGGGGAGGACGAGCAGTACTTC	CASSLGGEDEQYF
-	TRBJ2-1	-	TRBV6-4	TGTGCCAGCAGTGACTCACGGGGATACGGGAATGAGCAGTTCTTC	CASSDSRGYGNEQFF
TRBD1	TRBJ2-1	many	TRBV4-1	TGCGCCAGCAGCCTGTGGGACAGACCCAGCTCTTACAATGAGCAGTTCTTC	CASSLWDRPSSYNEQFF
-	TRBJ1-2	-	TRBV10-3	TGTGCCATCAGTGAGCTGGGTTCGAACTATGGCTACACCTTC	CAISELGSNYGYTF
TRBD2	TRBJ2-7	-	TRBV20-1	TGCAGTGCTAGAGATAATAGCGGGGGGGCCAGGAACGAGCAGTACTTC	CSARDNSGGARNEQYF